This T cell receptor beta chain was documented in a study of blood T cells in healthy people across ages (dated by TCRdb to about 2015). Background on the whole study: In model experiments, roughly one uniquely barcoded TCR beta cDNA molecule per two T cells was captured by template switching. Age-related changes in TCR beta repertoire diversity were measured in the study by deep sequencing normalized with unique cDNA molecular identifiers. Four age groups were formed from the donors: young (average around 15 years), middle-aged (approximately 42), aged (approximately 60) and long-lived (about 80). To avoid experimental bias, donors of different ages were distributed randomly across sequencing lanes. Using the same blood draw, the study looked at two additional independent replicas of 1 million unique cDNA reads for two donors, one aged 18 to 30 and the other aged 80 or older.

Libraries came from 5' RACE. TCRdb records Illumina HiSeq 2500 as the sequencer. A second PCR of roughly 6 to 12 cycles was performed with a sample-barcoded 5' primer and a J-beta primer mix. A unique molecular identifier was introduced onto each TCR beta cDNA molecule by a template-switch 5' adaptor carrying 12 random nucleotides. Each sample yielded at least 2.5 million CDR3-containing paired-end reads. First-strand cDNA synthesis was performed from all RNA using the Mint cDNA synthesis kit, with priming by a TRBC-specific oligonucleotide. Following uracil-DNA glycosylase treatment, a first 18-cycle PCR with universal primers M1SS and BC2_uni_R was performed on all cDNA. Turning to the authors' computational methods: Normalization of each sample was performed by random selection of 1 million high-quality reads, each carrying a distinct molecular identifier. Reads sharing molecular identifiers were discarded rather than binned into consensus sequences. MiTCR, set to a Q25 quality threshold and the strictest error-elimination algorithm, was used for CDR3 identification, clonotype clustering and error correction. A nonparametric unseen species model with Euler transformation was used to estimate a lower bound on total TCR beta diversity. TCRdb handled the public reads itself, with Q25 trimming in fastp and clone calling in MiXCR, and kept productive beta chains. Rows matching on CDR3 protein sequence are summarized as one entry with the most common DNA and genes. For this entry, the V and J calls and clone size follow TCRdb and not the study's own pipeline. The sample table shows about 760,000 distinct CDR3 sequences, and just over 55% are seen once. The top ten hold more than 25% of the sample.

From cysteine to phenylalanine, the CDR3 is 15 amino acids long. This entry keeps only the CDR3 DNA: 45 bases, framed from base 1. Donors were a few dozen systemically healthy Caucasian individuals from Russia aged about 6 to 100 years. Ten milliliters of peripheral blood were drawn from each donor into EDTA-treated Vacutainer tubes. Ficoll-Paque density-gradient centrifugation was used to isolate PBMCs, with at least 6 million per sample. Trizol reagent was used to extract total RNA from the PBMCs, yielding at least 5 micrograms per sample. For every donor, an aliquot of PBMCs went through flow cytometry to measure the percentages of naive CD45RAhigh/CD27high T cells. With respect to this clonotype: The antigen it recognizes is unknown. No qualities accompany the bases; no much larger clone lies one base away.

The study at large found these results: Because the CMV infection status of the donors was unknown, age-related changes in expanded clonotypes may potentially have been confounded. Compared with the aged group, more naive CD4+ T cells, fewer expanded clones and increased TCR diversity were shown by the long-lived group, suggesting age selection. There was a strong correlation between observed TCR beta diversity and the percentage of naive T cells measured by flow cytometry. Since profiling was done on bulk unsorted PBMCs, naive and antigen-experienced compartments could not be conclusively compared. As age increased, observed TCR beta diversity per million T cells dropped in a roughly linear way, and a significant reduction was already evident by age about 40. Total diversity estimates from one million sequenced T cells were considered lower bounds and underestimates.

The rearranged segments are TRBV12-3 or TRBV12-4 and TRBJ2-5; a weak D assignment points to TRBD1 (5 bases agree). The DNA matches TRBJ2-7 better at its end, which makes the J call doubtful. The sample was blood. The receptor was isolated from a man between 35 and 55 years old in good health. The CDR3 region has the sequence CASSPRAPFSYEQYF. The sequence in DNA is TGTGCCAGCAGTCCCAGGGCCCCCTTCTCCTACGAGCAGTACTTC.